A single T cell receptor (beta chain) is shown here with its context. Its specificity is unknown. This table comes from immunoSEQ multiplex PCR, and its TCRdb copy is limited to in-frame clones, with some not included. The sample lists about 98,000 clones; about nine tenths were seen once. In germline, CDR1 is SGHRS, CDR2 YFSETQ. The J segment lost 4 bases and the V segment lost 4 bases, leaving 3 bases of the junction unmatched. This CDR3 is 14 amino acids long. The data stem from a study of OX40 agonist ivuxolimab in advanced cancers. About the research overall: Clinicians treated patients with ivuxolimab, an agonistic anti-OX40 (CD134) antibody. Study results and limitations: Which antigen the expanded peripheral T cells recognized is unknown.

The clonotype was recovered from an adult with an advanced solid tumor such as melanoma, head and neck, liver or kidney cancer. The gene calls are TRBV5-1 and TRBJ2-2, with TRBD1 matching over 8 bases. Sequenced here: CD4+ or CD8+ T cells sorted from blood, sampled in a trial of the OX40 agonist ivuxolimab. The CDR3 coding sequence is TGCGCCAGCAGCCCCACAGGGGGCACCGGGGAGCTGTTTTTT. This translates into CASSPTGGTGELFF.